What follows are 30 T cell receptor beta chains derived from one specimen sequenced in a study of T cells after yellow fever vaccination. TCRdb called the 5' RACE reads again in MiXCR, with one record for every CDR3 protein. The sample holds a few hundred thousand distinct CDR3 sequences, 6% to 8% seen once. The material was CD4+ T cells sorted from PBMCs, obtained on the day of the yellow fever booster vaccination. The receptors were sampled from a man aged 30 to 45 who received the YFV17D yellow fever vaccine.

This clonotype was seen only a few times. This chain links TRBV29-1 with TRBJ2-3; the match to TRBD1 covers 11 bases. Germline trimming cut 7 bases from V and 2 bases from J; bases unmatched to any gene: 5. The CDR3 is 14 amino acids. Germline CDR1 SQVTM, CDR2 ANQGSEA. The CDR3 loop is CSAGQGADTDTQYF. Here the CDR3 DNA reads TGCAGCGCCGGACAGGGGGCTGACACAGATACGCAGTATTTT.

This clonotype was observed many times. The J gene is TRBJ2-1, the V gene TRBV6-1; D gene ambiguous. The V end lost 3 bases, the J end lost 15 bases, and 12 bases lay between the germline ends. The CDR3 has 11 residues. Germline V lookup: CDR1 MNHNS, CDR2 SASEGT. CDR3 sequence: CASSDILWPFF. CDR3 in DNA: TGTGCCAGCAGTGATATCCTGTGGCCGTTCTTC.

The rearrangement links TRBV5-4 to TRBJ2-3; D remains ambiguous. The CDR3 contains 16 residues. The V end was cut by 0 bases, the J end by 3 bases, with 14 bases between. Looked up from germline, CDR1 is SGHNT and CDR2 is YYREEE (reference sequence). CDR3 sequence reads: CASSLDPGFGTDTQYF. The DNA for the CDR3 is TGTGCCAGCAGCTTGGACCCCGGGTTTGGTACAGATACGCAGTATTTT.

Concerning this clonotype itself: The junction departs from the called germline gene at one end, perhaps through a read error. This chain links TRBV20-1 with TRBJ2-3, with D possibly called TRBD1 or TRBD2 (6 bases each). The CDR3 has 17 residues. Germline V gene lookup returns CDR1 DFQATT and CDR2 SNEGSKA (reference sequence). For the CDR3, the DNA is TGCTGTGCTAGATCCCGATCGACTAGGGGGAGCACAGATACGCAGTATTTT. It yields the protein CCARSRSTRGSTDTQYF.

This clonotype was recorded a few times. The chain is built from TRBV2 and TRBJ2-5; maybe TRBD2 (5 bases). The CDR3 runs to 12 residues. V was pared by 4 bases and J by 4 bases, with 7 bases between. Germline V gives CDR1 SNHLY, CDR2 FYNNEI. CDR3 coding DNA: TGTGCCAGCAGTGGAACTAGAGAGACCCAGTACTTC. It codes for CASSGTRETQYF.

This clonotype was recorded a few times. V is TRBV6-2 or TRBV6-3 and J is TRBJ1-5, with D perhaps matching TRBD1 (5 bases). The CDR3 loop spans 15 amino acids. Per the germline V gene, CDR1 is MNHEY and CDR2 is SVGEGT. Trimming left V 6 bases short and J 3 bases short, with 15 bases between. The CDR3 coding sequence is TGTGCCAGCAGGGAGAGGGGACCGGTCAATCAGCCCCAGCATTTT. This gives the protein CASRERGPVNQPQHF.

Concerning this clonotype itself: Germline is not matched at one junction end, which may reflect a read error. CDR3 region: CCARTGGLYNSPLHF. CDR3 bases: TGCTGTGCTAGGACAGGGGGCTTATATAATTCACCCCTCCACTTT. V and J are TRBV20-1 and TRBJ1-6, with TRBD1 identical over 11 bases. CDR1 is DFQATT, CDR2 SNEGSKA, per germline (reference sequence). This CDR3 contains 15 residues.

The chain recombines TRBV7-9 with TRBJ1-6; TRBD1 matches at 7 bases. Germline V gene sequence: CDR1 SEHNR, CDR2 FQNEAQ (reference sequence). The ends lost 5 bases at V and 8 bases at J; junction bases unmatched: 9. The length of the CDR3 is 15 residues. The CDR3 loop is CASSPNTGADSPLHF. The CDR3 nucleotides are TGTGCCAGCAGCCCCAATACAGGGGCCGATTCACCCCTCCACTTT.

The table lists this clonotype with a few counts. V usage is TRBV12-3 or TRBV12-4 and J usage is TRBJ2-1; 12 nucleotides line up with TRBD2. J gave up 7 bases and V 5 bases, and 6 bases lay outside the gene matches. The CDR3 is 15 residues long. The CDR3, as DNA: TGTGCCAGCAGTCCCGCGACTAGCGGGAGAAATGAGCAGTTCTTC. It specifies CASSPATSGRNEQFF.

This clonotype is a singleton in its sample. Here the CDR3 DNA reads TGTGCCAGCAGCACGGATGGCAGCCGGGGGACCCAGTACTTC. Its translation: CASSTDGSRGTQYF. This rearrangement joins TRBV5-4 to TRBJ2-5; tentatively, D is TRBD2 (5 bases). This CDR3 spans 14 amino acids. V shed 4 bases and J shed 7 bases, with 17 bases lying between them. CDR1 is SGHNT, CDR2 YYREEE, per germline (reference sequence).

The CDR3 coding sequence is TGTGCCAGCAGCTTAAGTACTAGCGGAAATGAGCAGTTCTTC. It specifies CASSLSTSGNEQFF. The chain has TRBV7-9 and TRBJ2-1; 8 bases are a match to TRBD2. The germline V gene has CDR1 SEHNR and CDR2 FQNEAQ (reference sequence). The CDR3 is 14 amino acids. V shed 2 bases, J shed 7 bases, and the junction held 4 bases outside the gene matches.

The rearrangement joins TRBV20-1 to TRBJ2-3; D is ambiguous. This CDR3 contains 11 residues. V was cut by 3 bases and J by 5 bases, with 6 bases left in between. Germline values: CDR1 DFQATT, CDR2 SNEGSKA (reference sequence). This CDR3 is CSASVGDTQYF. CDR3 in DNA: TGCAGTGCTAGCGTGGGAGATACGCAGTATTTT.

The chain links TRBV6-1 to TRBJ2-2, with unresolved D. The CDR3 contains 13 residues. Germline V gives CDR1 MNHNS, CDR2 SASEGT. Trimming removed 7 bases at V and 6 bases at J, with 12 bases between. The CDR3 nucleotides are TGTGCCAGCATACGGCCAGTCTCCGGGGAGCTGTTTTTT. Amino acids: CASIRPVSGELFF.

This clonotype was detected only a few times. This chain links TRBV4-1 with TRBJ2-5, with unresolved D. Germline V CDR1 and CDR2: MGHRA, YSYEKL. The CDR3 extends over 14 amino acids. V shed 0 bases and J shed 12 bases, with 17 bases lying between them. The CDR3 sequence is CASSQDARTTQEYF. As DNA, the CDR3 is TGCGCCAGCAGCCAAGATGCCCGTACGACCCAGGAGTACTTC.

The rearrangement joins TRBV4-1 to TRBJ2-1, with TRBD2 as a possible D gene (6 bases). The CDR3 has 16 amino acids. The V gene's germline CDR1 is MGHRA and CDR2 YSYEKL. The V end lost 6 bases, the J end lost 5 bases, and 20 bases lay between the germline ends. The CDR3 loop is CASRGMGLRVNNEQFF. CDR3 sequence (DNA): TGCGCCAGCAGGGGAATGGGACTTCGGGTAAACAATGAGCAGTTCTTC.

This clonotype was seen many times. J is TRBJ2-5 and V is TRBV7-3, with unresolved D. V was shortened by 4 bases and J by 3 bases, with 9 bases between the two germline ends. The CDR3 loop spans 13 amino acids. The germline gives CDR1 SGHTA, CDR2 FQGTGA. The CDR3 here is CASSSTREETQYF. CDR3 DNA sequence: TGTGCCAGCAGCTCAACAAGGGAAGAGACCCAGTACTTC.

This rearrangement joins TRBV27 to TRBJ2-1, with 8 bases matching TRBD2. The CDR3 loop spans 15 amino acids. With V trimmed by 4 bases and J by 5 bases, 7 bases remained unmatched. The germline CDR1 and CDR2 sequences are MNHEY and SMNVEV (reference sequence). In nucleotides, the CDR3 is TGTGCCAGCAGTTCCCTCCGAGCGGGAGACAATGAGCAGTTCTTC. It yields the protein CASSSLRAGDNEQFF.

The chain uses TRBV20-1 and TRBJ2-2; perhaps TRBD1 as D (5 bases). Trimming took 5 bases from V and 0 from J, leaving 10 bases between them. Looked up from germline, CDR1 is DFQATT and CDR2 is SNEGSKA (reference sequence). This CDR3 comprises 14 residues. CDR3 sequence reads: CSAGRVPNTGELFF. The CDR3, as DNA: TGCAGTGCTGGCAGGGTACCGAACACCGGGGAGCTGTTTTTT.

This clonotype was picked up one time. The chain combines TRBV6-6 with TRBJ2-2, with 8 bases that match TRBD2. V shed 3 bases, J shed 7 bases, and the junction held 19 bases outside the gene matches. Germline CDR1 reads MNHNY; CDR2 reads SVGAGI (reference sequence). This CDR3 spans 19 amino acids. CDR3 sequence: CASSYTYPGIAGSGGELFF. The CDR3 DNA reads TGTGCCAGCAGTTATACATACCCCGGTATAGCGGGAAGTGGCGGGGAGCTGTTTTTT.

The V gene is TRBV5-4, the J gene TRBJ2-5; tentative D call: TRBD2 (6 bases). The germline V gene has CDR1 SGHNT and CDR2 YYREEE (reference sequence). The CDR3 has 14 residues. V was shortened by 0 bases and J by 7 bases, with 13 bases between the two germline ends. The CDR3 DNA is TGTGCCAGCAGCTTGGATTCGGGGGAGGTGACCCAGTACTTC. It is translated as CASSLDSGEVTQYF.

The genes are TRBV5-1 and TRBJ1-5, with D unclear. Trimming removed 0 bases at V and 3 bases at J, with 10 bases between. The CDR3 is 15 residues long. Germline CDR1 SGHRS, CDR2 YFSETQ. The CDR3 DNA follows: TGCGCCAGCAGCTTGGGGGCCGGGGTCAATCAGCCCCAGCATTTT. Residues: CASSLGAGVNQPQHF.

This clonotype occurred a few times. V is TRBV12-3 or TRBV12-4 and J is TRBJ1-5; 9 positions agree with TRBD1. This CDR3 is 15 amino acids long. The trim removed 6 bases at V and 6 bases at J, leaving 9 bases unmatched. CDR3 protein: CASRETGGRSQPQHF. CDR3 in DNA: TGTGCCAGCAGGGAAACAGGGGGCAGGAGTCAGCCCCAGCATTTT.

This clonotype has a count of ten or more. The V call is TRBV7-2, the J call TRBJ2-3, with D uncertain. The CDR3 loop spans 15 amino acids. Germline V gene data show CDR1 as SGHTA and CDR2 as FQGNSA. The V end lost 3 bases, the J end lost 0 bases, and 10 bases lay between the germline ends. CDR3 residues: CASSFNTPSTDTQYF. CDR3 nucleotides: TGTGCCAGCAGCTTTAACACGCCTAGCACAGATACGCAGTATTTT.

This clonotype showed up many times. The V call is TRBV6-2 or TRBV6-3, the J call TRBJ2-3; tentatively, D is TRBD1 (6 bases). Germline V gives CDR1 MNHEY, CDR2 SVGEGT. Trimming took off 4 bases at V and 7 bases at J, with 18 bases between the two ends. The length of the CDR3 is 15 residues. The CDR3 DNA reads TGTGCCAGCAGTTGGGGGCCAGGCATCTGGAATACGCAGTATTTT. Encoded protein: CASSWGPGIWNTQYF.

This clonotype was counted between two and nine times. The V and J genes are TRBV15 and TRBJ2-6; D not certain. Germline CDR1 is LNHNV and CDR2 is YYDKDF (reference sequence). This CDR3 has 13 residues. The V and J ends lost 8 bases and 0 bases respectively, with 5 bases between them. In DNA form, the CDR3 reads TGTGCCACCGCAGCCTCTGGGGCCAACGTCCTGACTTTC. Amino acids: CATAASGANVLTF.

This clonotype was counted at least ten times. The V and J genes are TRBV7-2 and TRBJ2-1; no definite D call. Trimming removed 2 bases at V and 10 bases at J, with 12 bases between. Germline-derived CDR1 and CDR2 are SGHTA and FQGNSA. This CDR3 region has 13 residues. The CDR3 coding sequence is TGTGCCAGCAGCTTACAAGGCCCTAAGGAGCAGTTCTTC. It yields the protein CASSLQGPKEQFF.

The genes are TRBV3-1 and TRBJ2-3; possible D gene TRBD1, 6 bases. The CDR3 runs to 15 residues. The V and J ends lost 4 bases and 4 bases respectively, with 15 bases between them. Germline loops: CDR1 LGHDT, CDR2 YNNKEL (reference sequence). The CDR3 DNA sequence: TGTGCCAGCAGCCCCAGGGGCTCCCGCCCAGATACGCAGTATTTT. Protein: CASSPRGSRPDTQYF.

This clonotype appeared a single time. The chain uses TRBV5-5 and TRBJ2-3, with 12 bases matching TRBD2. This CDR3 region has 18 residues. Germline lookup yields CDR1 SGHKS and CDR2 YYEKEE (reference sequence). V lost 3 bases to trimming and J lost 4 bases; unmatched junction nucleotides: 12. In DNA, the CDR3 is TGTGCCAGCAGCTCCGGGACTAGCGGGTCCAGGGGCCCAGATACGCAGTATTTT. Residues: CASSSGTSGSRGPDTQYF.

The chain carries TRBV6-5 and TRBJ1-2, with 8 positions matching TRBD1. Germline-derived CDR1 and CDR2 are MNHEY and SVGAGI. The CDR3 has 14 amino acids. With 3 bases clipped from V and 5 bases from J, the junction kept 5 bases outside the gene matches. Here the CDR3 DNA reads TGTGCCAGCAGTTATCGACAGGGGTTATATGGCTACACCTTC. It translates to CASSYRQGLYGYTF.

This clonotype turned up a few times. The V gene is TRBV29-1, the J gene TRBJ2-6, with D hard to call. There are 14 residues in the CDR3. The germline CDR1 and CDR2 sequences are SQVTM and ANQGSEA. V was pared by 5 bases and J by 0 bases, with 8 bases between. The CDR3 reads CSVHSSSGANVLTF. DNA for the CDR3: TGCAGCGTTCACTCAAGCTCTGGGGCCAACGTCCTGACTTTC.